The source of this T cell receptor (beta chain) is a study of blood T cell repertoires in COVID-19. Study-level background: The cDNA or gDNA used as material had been derived from T cells, B-cell-depleted T cells, or PBMCs.

Authors' methods: By means of reference gene primer amplification, nucleated cell counts were estimated. Profiling relied on immunoSEQ multiplex PCR, and the TCRdb table lists in-frame clones only, not all of them. The V and J calls and clone size were taken over from that table, and D and trimming were inferred from the DNA. The sample includes fewer than 400,000 clones, 85% of them seen just once. Worth noting for this clone: The same CDR3 is also encoded by other DNA sequences in this sample.

Germline V gives CDR1 KGHDR, CDR2 SFDVKD. Trimming at V came to 4 bases and at J to 4 bases, leaving 6 bases not matched to a gene. CDR3 length: 16 amino acids. The source of this sequence is a woman younger than 35 with acute or convalescent COVID-19. The chain couples TRBV24-1 to TRBJ2-1, with TRBD1 matching 10 bases. The sequenced sample consisted of peripheral blood. The CDR3 sequence is CATSDSGTGVYNEQFF. The DNA of the CDR3 is TGTGCCACCAGTGACTCCGGGACAGGGGTATACAATGAGCAGTTCTTC.